This T cell receptor beta chain appears in the sequencing data of a study of CD8 T cells in Susac syndrome. RNA, at roughly 0.45 to 1 ug, was reverse transcribed with random hexamers. MiXCR was run by TCRdb on the immunoSEQ multiplex PCR reads, yielding one entry per CDR3 protein. The sample carries roughly 330,000 distinct CDR3 sequences, 90% to 95% recorded once. Sequencing of TCR beta was carried out in blood CD8+ and CD4+ T cells. The multiple sclerosis controls consisted of treatment-naive patients with relapsing-remitting disease, either stable or active. Unmatched junction bases numbered 10, after V lost 5 bases and J lost 4 bases. The CDR3 has 15 amino acids.

The chain is built from TRBV12-3 or TRBV12-4 and TRBJ2-7; 8 bases align to TRBD1. Input material: CD4+ T cells from PBMCs. The TCR comes from a human donor with multiple sclerosis. CDR3 protein: CASSARPGGAYEQYF. DNA of the CDR3: TGTGCCAGCAGTGCGCGGCCAGGGGGCGCGTACGAGCAGTACTTC.